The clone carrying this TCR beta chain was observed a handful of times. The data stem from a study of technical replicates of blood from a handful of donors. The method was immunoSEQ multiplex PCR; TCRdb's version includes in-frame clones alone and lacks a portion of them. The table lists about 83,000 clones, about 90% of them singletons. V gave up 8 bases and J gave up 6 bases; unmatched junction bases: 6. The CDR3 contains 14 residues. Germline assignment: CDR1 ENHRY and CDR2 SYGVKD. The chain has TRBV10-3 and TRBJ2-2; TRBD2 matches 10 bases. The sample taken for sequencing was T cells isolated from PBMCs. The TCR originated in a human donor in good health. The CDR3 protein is CAISLAGESGELFF. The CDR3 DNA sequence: TGTGCCATCTCTCTAGCGGGAGAATCCGGGGAGCTGTTTTTT.